One and the same sample provided the 25 T cell receptor beta chains below, sequenced in a study of response to subunit inactivated influenza vaccine. TCRdb reprocessed the RT-PCR reads with MiXCR, giving one entry per CDR3 protein. The table has about 180,000 distinct CDR3 sequences, about 9.3% seen once; the top ten hold about a tenth. The sequencing used non-naive T cells sorted from PBMCs, collected on the day of vaccination. These receptors were obtained from a man over 45 who received an inactivated influenza vaccine.

The chain has TRBV27 and TRBJ1-5; perhaps TRBD1 as D (5 bases). Germline CDR1 MNHEY, CDR2 SMNVEV (reference sequence). This CDR3 contains 15 residues. V lost 5 bases to trimming and J lost 3 bases, with 14 bases between them. CDR3: CASSRAGGYNQPQHF. DNA for the CDR3: TGTGCCAGCAGTCGCGCGGGGGGATACAATCAGCCCCAGCATTTT.

V and J are TRBV5-6 and TRBJ2-7; 7 bases map to TRBD1. V trimming: 0 bases; J trimming: 6 bases; junction bases outside the gene matches: 6. This CDR3 region has 14 residues. CDR1 SGHDT and CDR2 YYEEEE come from the germline V gene. In DNA form, the CDR3 reads TGTGCCAGCAGCTTGGTCAGGGGGTCGAGCGAGCAGTACTTC. Translating it yields CASSLVRGSSEQYF.

CDR3 bases: TGTGCCAGCAGCCCCAGTTTTGGGGTTAATTCACCCCTCCACTTT. Translating it yields CASSPSFGVNSPLHF. V is TRBV16 and J is TRBJ1-6; D is uncertain. The V end was cut by 4 bases, the J end by 6 bases, with 13 bases between. The CDR3 runs to 15 residues. Germline CDR1 reads KGHSY; CDR2 reads FQNENV. Based on the CDR3 plus reference TRBV16 and TRBJ1-6, the full variable domain is GEEVAQTPKHLVRGEGQKAKLYCAPIKGHSYVFWYQQVLKNEFKFLISFQNENVFDETGMPKERFSAKCLPNSPCSLEIQATKLEDSAVYFCASSPSFGVNSPLHFGNGTRLTVT.

The sample holds a few counts of this clonotype. The gene calls are TRBV12-3 or TRBV12-4 and TRBJ2-7, with 9 bases lining up with TRBD2. Trimming took 6 bases from V and 2 from J; bases not matched to a gene: 8. The CDR3 is 15 residues long. The CDR3 coding sequence is TGTGCCAGCAGGCAGGGGACTAGCTCCACCTACGAGCAGTACTTC. Translated, it gives CASRQGTSSTYEQYF.

The rearrangement uses TRBV20-1 and TRBJ2-3; D is unclear. Germline V gene sequence: CDR1 DFQATT, CDR2 SNEGSKA (reference sequence). The germline V and J ends were trimmed by 5 bases and 4 bases, with 4 bases remaining between them. The CDR3 length is 10 residues. CDR3: CSAVPDTQYF. DNA for the CDR3: TGCAGTGCTGTGCCAGATACGCAGTATTTT.

The chain combines TRBV7-9 with TRBJ1-1; no firm D call. CDR1 is SEHNR, CDR2 FQNEAQ, per germline (reference sequence). Trimming removed 5 bases at V and 0 bases at J, with 10 bases between. The CDR3 extends over 14 amino acids. The CDR3 here is CASSQMAVNTEAFF. The CDR3 coding sequence is TGTGCCAGCAGCCAGATGGCAGTGAACACTGAAGCTTTCTTT.

CDR3 DNA: TGTGCCAGCAGCTTATCGTCTAACGGGGTCTCCTACGAGCAGTACTTC. It translates to CASSLSSNGVSYEQYF. V gene TRBV7-2 combines with J gene TRBJ2-7, with a tentative D call TRBD2 (5 bases). Deletions cut 2 bases from V and 0 bases from J, with 14 bases between. This CDR3 spans 16 amino acids. Germline V gives CDR1 SGHTA, CDR2 FQGNSA. The full variable domain, completed using reference TRBV7-2 and TRBJ2-7, is GAGVSQSPSNKVTEKGKDVELRCDPISGHTALYWYRQSLGQGLEFLIYFQGNSAPDKSGLPSDRFSAERTGGSVSTLTIQRTQQEDSAVYLCASSLSSNGVSYEQYFGPGTRLTVT.

This clonotype occurred many times. The rearrangement joins TRBV5-1 to TRBJ2-7, with 11 nucleotides matching TRBD2. V was pared by 4 bases and J by 6 bases, with 9 bases of the junction left unmatched. This CDR3 is 15 amino acids long. The V gene's germline CDR1 is SGHRS and CDR2 YFSETQ. The CDR3 region has the DNA TGCGCCAGCAGCCAAATAGCGGGAGGGCCATCCGAGCAGTACTTC. Amino acid sequence: CASSQIAGGPSEQYF.

Only a few counts were recorded for this clonotype. The rearrangement joins TRBV6-5 to TRBJ2-3; 13 bases map to TRBD2. CDR1 MNHEY and CDR2 SVGAGI come from the germline V gene. The CDR3 has 18 amino acids. V dropped 0 bases and J dropped 3; count of bases not matched to a gene: 6. For the CDR3, the DNA is TGTGCCAGCAGTTACTCGTGGACTAGCGGGGGAAGGACAGATACGCAGTATTTT. Encoded protein: CASSYSWTSGGRTDTQYF.

The genes are TRBV27 and TRBJ1-1; TRBD1 matches at 8 bases. The V segment lost 5 bases and the J segment 1 base; nucleotides outside the gene matches: 12. The CDR3 has 17 amino acids. Germline CDR1 MNHEY, CDR2 SMNVEV (reference sequence). CDR3 loop: CASSPYQGAGGNTEAFF. CDR3 sequence (DNA): TGTGCCAGCAGTCCATACCAGGGGGCCGGCGGGAACACTGAAGCTTTCTTT.

The chain is built from TRBV6-1 and TRBJ1-1; D not resolved. The CDR3 spans 14 residues. Germline V gene data show CDR1 as MNHNS and CDR2 as SASEGT. V lost 7 bases and J 6 bases, leaving 18 bases between the germline ends. CDR3 amino acids: CASTLAGSGAEAFF. In DNA, the CDR3 is TGTGCCAGCACCCTAGCCGGGTCGGGCGCTGAAGCTTTCTTT.

This clonotype came up many times. This rearrangement joins TRBV10-3 to TRBJ1-1; D not resolved. V was pared by 6 bases and J by 8 bases, with 13 bases between. CDR3 length: 12 amino acids. Germline CDR1 and CDR2: ENHRY and SYGVKD. The CDR3 region is CAIRSTNWEAFF. The CDR3 region has the DNA TGTGCCATCAGGTCGACAAACTGGGAAGCTTTCTTT.

Remarks on this clonotype: With a much larger clone just one base away, this may be a read error. The chain has TRBV29-1 and TRBJ2-6, with a weak D call TRBD2 (6 bases). Per the germline V gene, CDR1 is SQVTM and CDR2 is ANQGSEA. V lost 5 bases, J lost 2 bases, and 10 bases lay in between. The CDR3 consists of 14 residues. DNA of the CDR3: TGCAGCGTTAGGAGGGGACCTGGGGCCAACGTCCTGACTTTC. It translates to CSVRRGPGANVLTF.

This chain joins TRBV20-1 and TRBJ2-5; TRBD2 matches at 13 bases. The CDR3 has 14 amino acids. V shed 6 bases, J shed 5 bases, and the junction held 6 bases outside the gene matches. From germline, CDR1 is DFQATT and CDR2 SNEGSKA (reference sequence). In nucleotides, the CDR3 is TGCAGTGCAACGGGACTAGCGGGGATGGAGACCCAGTACTTC. It specifies CSATGLAGMETQYF.

This sequence joins TRBV4-3 and TRBJ2-2; tentative D call: TRBD2 (6 bases). Trimming took 0 bases from V and 4 from J, leaving 18 bases between them. Germline V gene lookup returns CDR1 LGHNA and CDR2 YSLEER. This CDR3 is 18 amino acids long. This chain's CDR3 is CASSQEEAELAFTGELFF. CDR3 sequence (DNA): TGCGCCAGCAGCCAAGAAGAGGCGGAACTAGCCTTCACCGGGGAGCTGTTTTTT.

The rearrangement uses TRBV6-2 or TRBV6-3 and TRBJ2-7; 7 bases agree with TRBD1. CDR3 size: 14 residues. Per germline, CDR1 MNHEY and CDR2 SVGEGT. Trimming cost V 4 bases and J 3 bases; bases outside gene matches: 6. CDR3 region: CASSSYRGSYEQYF. The CDR3 coding sequence is TGTGCCAGCAGTTCGTACAGGGGCAGCTACGAGCAGTACTTC.

This clonotype was counted only a few times. The V gene is TRBV5-1, the J gene TRBJ2-2, with a tentative D call TRBD2 (6 bases). V gave up 6 bases and J gave up 4 bases, with 16 bases separating them. There are 15 residues in the CDR3. Germline CDR1 reads SGHRS; CDR2 reads YFSETQ. As DNA, the CDR3 is TGCGCCAGCAAGGCGGGGACCATGACCACCGGGGAGCTGTTTTTT. It is translated as CASKAGTMTTGELFF. Using reference TRBV5-1 and TRBJ2-2 for the parts outside the CDR3, the full variable domain is KAGVTQTPRYLIKTRGQQVTLSCSPISGHRSVSWYQQTPGQGLQFLFEYFSETQRNKGNFPGRFSGRQFSNSRSEMNVSTLELGDSALYLCASKAGTMTTGELFFGEGSRLTVL.

The table lists this clonotype with many counts. V usage is TRBV29-1 and J usage is TRBJ2-1, with a possible D match to TRBD1 (6 bases). CDR1 and CDR2 (germline): SQVTM, ANQGSEA. Trimming pared 6 bases from V and 10 bases from J, leaving 19 bases between. CDR3 length: 13 amino acids. The CDR3 nucleotides read TGCAGCGTCGAAAGATTGACAGGACGAGAGCAGTTCTTC. Translated: CSVERLTGREQFF.

This clonotype was counted between two and nine times. This CDR3 reads CASSLGGGAQETQYF. CDR3 sequence (DNA): TGTGCCAGCAGCTTAGGAGGGGGGGCCCAAGAGACCCAGTACTTC. The V gene is TRBV7-9, the J gene TRBJ2-5; D may be TRBD2 (7 bases). Germline V gives CDR1 SEHNR, CDR2 FQNEAQ (reference sequence). Trimming removed 1 base from V and 1 base from J, with 10 bases in between. This CDR3 has 15 residues.

This clonotype was counted only a few times. The chain's CDR3 is CSVETGRNDEQYF. CDR3 bases: TGCAGCGTTGAGACAGGGAGGAACGACGAGCAGTACTTC. The rearrangement uses TRBV29-1 and TRBJ2-7; TRBD1 is a possible D gene (7 bases). The CDR3 is made up of 13 amino acids. Germline CDR1 is SQVTM and CDR2 is ANQGSEA. The V gene lost 3 bases and the J gene lost 5 bases, with 14 bases spanning the gap.

At least ten counts were recorded for this clonotype. The rearrangement joins TRBV12-3 or TRBV12-4 to TRBJ1-5; 9 bases are shared with TRBD1. The V and J ends lost 6 bases and 7 bases, in that order; junction bases with no gene match: 7. The CDR3 is 14 amino acids. CDR3 sequence: CASSQGQGYQPQHF. CDR3 bases: TGTGCCAGCAGCCAGGGACAGGGATACCAGCCCCAGCATTTT.

This chain uses TRBV9 with TRBJ2-1; possible D gene TRBD2, 6 bases. The CDR3 contains 13 residues. The V end lost 3 bases, the J end lost 6 bases, and 10 bases lay between the germline ends. CDR1 SGDLS and CDR2 YYNGEE come from the germline V gene. The CDR3 loop reads CASSAGTSNEQFF. CDR3 sequence (DNA): TGTGCCAGCAGCGCGGGGACTTCCAATGAGCAGTTCTTC.

This clonotype was observed at least ten times. The V and J genes are TRBV20-1 and TRBJ2-1, with 12 positions matching TRBD2. The germline gives CDR1 DFQATT, CDR2 SNEGSKA (reference sequence). V was pared by 6 bases and J by 7 bases, with 19 bases of the junction left unmatched. The CDR3 loop spans 18 amino acids. CDR3 nucleotide sequence: TGCAGTGCACCACCGCTAGCGGGAGGGCCCCAATGGTCGAATGAGCAGTTCTTC. It is translated as CSAPPLAGGPQWSNEQFF.

The sample holds a few counts of this clonotype. The chain links TRBV20-1 to TRBJ2-1; 10 nucleotides agree with TRBD2. There are 15 residues in the CDR3. V lost 3 bases, J lost 1 base, and 3 bases stayed unmatched. Per germline, CDR1 DFQATT and CDR2 SNEGSKA (reference sequence). As DNA, the CDR3 is TGCAGTGCTAGGTCACTAGCGGGGTCCTACAATGAGCAGTTCTTC. Translation gives CSARSLAGSYNEQFF.

A few counts support this clonotype. The rearrangement uses TRBV29-1 and TRBJ2-3; TRBD1 agrees at 10 bases. From germline, CDR1 is SQVTM and CDR2 ANQGSEA. The trim removed 7 bases at V and 4 bases at J, leaving 5 bases unmatched. This CDR3 contains 13 residues. CDR3 residues: CSAGTGVADTQYF. CDR3 sequence (DNA): TGCAGCGCTGGGACAGGGGTTGCAGATACGCAGTATTTT.